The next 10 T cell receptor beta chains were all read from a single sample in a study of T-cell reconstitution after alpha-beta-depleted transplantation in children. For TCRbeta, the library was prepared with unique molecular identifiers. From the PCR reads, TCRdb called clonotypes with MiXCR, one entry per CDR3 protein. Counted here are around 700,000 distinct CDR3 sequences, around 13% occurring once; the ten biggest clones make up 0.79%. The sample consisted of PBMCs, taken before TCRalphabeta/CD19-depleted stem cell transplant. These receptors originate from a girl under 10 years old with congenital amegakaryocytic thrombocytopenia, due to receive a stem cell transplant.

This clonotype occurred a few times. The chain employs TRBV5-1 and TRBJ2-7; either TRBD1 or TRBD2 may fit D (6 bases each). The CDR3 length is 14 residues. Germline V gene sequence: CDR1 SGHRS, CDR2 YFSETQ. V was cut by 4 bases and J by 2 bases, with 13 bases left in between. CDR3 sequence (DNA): TGCGCCAGCAGCGGGGGGCAGGGGACCTACGAGCAGTACTTC. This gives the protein CASSGGQGTYEQYF.

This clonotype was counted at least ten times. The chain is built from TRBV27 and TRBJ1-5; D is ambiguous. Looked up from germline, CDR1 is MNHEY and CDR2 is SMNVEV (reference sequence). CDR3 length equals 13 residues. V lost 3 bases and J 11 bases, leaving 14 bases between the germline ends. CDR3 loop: CASSFAGPSTQHF. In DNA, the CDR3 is TGTGCCAGCAGTTTCGCCGGCCCCTCGACCCAGCATTTT.

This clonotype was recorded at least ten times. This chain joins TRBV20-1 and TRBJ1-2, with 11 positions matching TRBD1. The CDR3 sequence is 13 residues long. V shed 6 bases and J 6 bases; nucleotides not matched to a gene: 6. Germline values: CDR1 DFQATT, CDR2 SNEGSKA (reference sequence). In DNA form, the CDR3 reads TGCAGTGCCTCCAGGACAGGGGGCGATGGCTACACCTTC. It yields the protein CSASRTGGDGYTF.

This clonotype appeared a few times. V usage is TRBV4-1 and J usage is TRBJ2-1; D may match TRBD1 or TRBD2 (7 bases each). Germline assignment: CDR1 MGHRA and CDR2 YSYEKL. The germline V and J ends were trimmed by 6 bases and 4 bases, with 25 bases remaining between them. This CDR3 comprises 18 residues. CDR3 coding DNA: TGCGCCAGCAGTATGCAACCCCAGGGGGGGGCAGGGTACAATGAGCAGTTCTTC. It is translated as CASSMQPQGGAGYNEQFF.

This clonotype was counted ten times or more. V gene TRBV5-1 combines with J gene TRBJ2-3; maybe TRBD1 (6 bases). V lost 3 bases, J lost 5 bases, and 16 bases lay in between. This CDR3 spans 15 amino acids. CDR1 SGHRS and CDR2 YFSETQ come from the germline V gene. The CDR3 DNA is TGCGCCAGCAGCTCAGGGGCTAGGATCATAGATACGCAGTATTTT. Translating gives CASSSGARIIDTQYF.

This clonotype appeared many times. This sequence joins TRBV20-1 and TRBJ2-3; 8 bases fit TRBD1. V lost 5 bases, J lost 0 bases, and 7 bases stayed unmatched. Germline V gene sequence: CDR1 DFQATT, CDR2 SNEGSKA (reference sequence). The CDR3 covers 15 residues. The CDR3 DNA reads TGCAGTGCTCCATCGGACAGGGCCAGCACAGATACGCAGTATTTT. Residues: CSAPSDRASTDTQYF.

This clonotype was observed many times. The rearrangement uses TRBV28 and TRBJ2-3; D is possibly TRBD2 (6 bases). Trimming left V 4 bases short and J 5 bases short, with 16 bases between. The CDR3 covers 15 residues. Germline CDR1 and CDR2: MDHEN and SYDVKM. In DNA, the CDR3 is TGTGCCAGCAGTTCCGGGGGAGGACTCATAGATACGCAGTATTTT. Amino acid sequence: CASSSGGGLIDTQYF.

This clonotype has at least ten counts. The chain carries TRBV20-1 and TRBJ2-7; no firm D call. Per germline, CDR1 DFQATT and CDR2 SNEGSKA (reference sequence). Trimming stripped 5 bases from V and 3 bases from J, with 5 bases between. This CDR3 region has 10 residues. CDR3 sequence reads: CSAADYEQYF. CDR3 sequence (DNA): TGCAGTGCTGCTGACTACGAGCAGTACTTC.

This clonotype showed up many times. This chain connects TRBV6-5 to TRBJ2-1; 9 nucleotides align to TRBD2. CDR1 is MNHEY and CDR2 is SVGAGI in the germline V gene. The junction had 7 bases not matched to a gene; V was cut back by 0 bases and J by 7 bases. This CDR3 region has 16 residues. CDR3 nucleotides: TGTGCCAGCAGTTACTCGCGGTTGAGCGGGAGGAATGAGCAGTTCTTC. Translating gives CASSYSRLSGRNEQFF.

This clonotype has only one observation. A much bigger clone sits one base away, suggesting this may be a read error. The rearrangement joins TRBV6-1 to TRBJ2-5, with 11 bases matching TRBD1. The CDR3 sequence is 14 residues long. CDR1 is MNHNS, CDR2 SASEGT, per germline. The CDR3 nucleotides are TGTGCCAGCAAAAGGACAGGGGGCGAGGAGACCCGGTACTTC. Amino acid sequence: CASKRTGGEETRYF.